This T cell receptor (beta chain) was profiled in a study of blood T cell repertoires in COVID-19. Overall study context: T cells, B-cell-depleted T cells, or PBMCs supplied cDNA or gDNA.

V dropped 1 base and J dropped 6 bases, with 15 bases sitting between them. Germline lookup yields CDR1 SGHVS and CDR2 FQNEAQ. CDR3 length equals 15 residues. Libraries were prepared by immunoSEQ multiplex PCR; TCRdb keeps only in-frame clonotypes and omits some of them. The sample records about 55,000 clones, about 93% being singletons. The genes are TRBV7-8 and TRBJ1-1; maybe TRBD1 (5 bases). Sequencing was done on a sample of peripheral blood. This TCR came from a human donor with active COVID-19. The donor label of this sample is uncertain. CDR3 in DNA: TGTGCCAGCAGCTTAGTGGGGGGAGGGCGCTCTGAAGCTTTCTTT. Its protein product is CASSLVGGGRSEAFF.